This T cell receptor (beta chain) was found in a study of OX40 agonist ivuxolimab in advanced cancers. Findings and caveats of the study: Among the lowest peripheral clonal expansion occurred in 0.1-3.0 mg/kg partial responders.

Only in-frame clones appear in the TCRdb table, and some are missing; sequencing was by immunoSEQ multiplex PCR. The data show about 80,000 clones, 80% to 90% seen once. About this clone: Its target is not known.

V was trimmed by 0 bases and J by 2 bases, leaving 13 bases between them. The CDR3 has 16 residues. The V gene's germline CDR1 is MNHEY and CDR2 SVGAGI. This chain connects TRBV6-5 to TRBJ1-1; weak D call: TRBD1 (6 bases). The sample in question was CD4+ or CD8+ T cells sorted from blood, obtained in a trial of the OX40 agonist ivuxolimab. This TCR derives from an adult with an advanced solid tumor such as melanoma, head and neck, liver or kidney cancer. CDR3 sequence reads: CASSYSHRGGNTEAFF. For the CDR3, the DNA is TGTGCCAGCAGTTACTCCCACCGAGGGGGAAACACTGAAGCTTTCTTT.